This TCR beta chain emerged from a study of response to subunit inactivated influenza vaccine. Study-wide results and caveats: There was a suggestion from the authors that each seasonal influenza vaccination recruits few new T cells.

Many counts were recorded for this clonotype. No antigen is known for it. The V gene lost 9 bases and the J gene lost 9 bases, with 12 bases spanning the gap. Germline V gene data show CDR1 as LNHDA and CDR2 as SQIVND (reference sequence). The CDR3 consists of 11 residues. TCRdb redid the calling of the RT-PCR reads with MiXCR, one entry per CDR3 protein. The sample includes about 650,000 distinct CDR3 sequences, 15% to 17% of them seen just once. The source of this sequence is a man aged 50 or older who received an inactivated influenza vaccine. The source material was PBMCs from blood, sampled 11 to 12 days after vaccination. This chain joins TRBV19 and TRBJ2-1; D gene ambiguous. This CDR3 is CASRSGGEQFF. The CDR3, as DNA: TGTGCCAGCCGATCGGGTGGTGAGCAGTTCTTC.